These 29 T cell receptor beta chains share one sample of origin, sequenced in a study of blood T cell repertoires in COVID-19. The protocol was immunoSEQ multiplex PCR, while the TCRdb copy is restricted to in-frame clones and leaves out a portion. The sample includes roughly 150,000 clones, 60% to 80% seen only once; the top ten take approximately 11%. The sequencing input was peripheral blood. Receptors originate from a man between 60 and 75 years old who had recovered from COVID-19.

This chain joins TRBV6-5 and TRBJ2-3; 10 positions agree with TRBD1. The germline gives CDR1 MNHEY, CDR2 SVGAGI. The junction had 6 bases not matched to a gene; V was cut back by 5 bases and J by 4 bases. The CDR3 consists of 15 residues. The CDR3 nucleotides are TGTGCCAGCAGTCCCCGGGACAGGGGATCAGATACGCAGTATTTT. It specifies CASSPRDRGSDTQYF.

The chain has TRBV15 and TRBJ1-3; no reliable D call. Per the germline V gene, CDR1 is LNHNV and CDR2 is YYDKDF (reference sequence). V was pared by 3 bases and J by 0 bases, with 9 bases between. This CDR3 is 15 amino acids long. The CDR3 DNA reads TGTGCCACCAGCAGGCAGCGAAACTCTGGAAACACCATATATTTT. Amino acids: CATSRQRNSGNTIYF.

This clone has just a few counts. The rearrangement links TRBV2 to TRBJ1-5, with D possibly matching TRBD1 (6 bases). This CDR3 has 15 residues. Per germline, CDR1 SNHLY and CDR2 FYNNEI. Trimming pared 5 bases from V and 0 bases from J, leaving 11 bases between. The CDR3 loop reads CASSWTDPSNQPQHF. The DNA for the CDR3 is TGTGCCAGCAGTTGGACAGACCCTAGCAATCAGCCCCAGCATTTT.

This clone is a singleton in its sample. This chain connects TRBV4-3 to TRBJ1-1; D ambiguous. Deletions cut 1 base from V and 1 base from J, with 10 bases between. CDR1 and CDR2 from the germline V gene are LGHNA and YSLEER. The CDR3 has 15 amino acids. The chain's CDR3 is CASSQGARKNTEAFF. In nucleotides, the CDR3 is TGCGCCAGCAGCCAAGGAGCCAGGAAGAACACTGAAGCTTTCTTT.

This chain connects TRBV18 to TRBJ1-2; D unclear. The CDR3 spans 13 residues. Deletions cut 2 bases from V and 2 bases from J, with 6 bases between. CDR1 and CDR2 (germline): KGHSH, LQKENI. The chain's CDR3 is CASSPGENYGYTF. The DNA for the CDR3 is TGTGCCAGCTCACCAGGGGAGAACTATGGCTACACCTTC.

The DNA for the CDR3 is TGTGCCAGCTCACCAGCAGGGTTCGATGGCTACACCTTC. Translating gives CASSPAGFDGYTF. The chain employs TRBV18 and TRBJ1-2; weak D call: TRBD1 (5 bases). Germline lookup yields CDR1 KGHSH and CDR2 LQKENI. CDR3 length: 13 residues. V shed 2 bases and J shed 6 bases, with 10 bases lying between them.

The chain combines TRBV24-1 with TRBJ2-3; tentative D call: TRBD1 (6 bases). This CDR3 spans 12 amino acids. V was clipped by 9 bases and J by 9 bases, with 15 bases between them. Germline loops: CDR1 KGHDR, CDR2 SFDVKD. The CDR3 DNA reads as TGTGCCACCCAAAGACCAGGGGAAACGCAGTATTTT. Translating gives CATQRPGETQYF.

V gene TRBV7-9 combines with J gene TRBJ2-1; 11 nucleotides match TRBD2. CDR3 length equals 16 residues. Germline V lookup: CDR1 SEHNR, CDR2 FQNEAQ (reference sequence). Trimming took 4 bases from V and 0 from J; bases not matched to a gene: 2. This CDR3 is CASSSTSGGSYNEQFF. The DNA for the CDR3 is TGTGCCAGCAGCTCCACTAGCGGGGGCTCCTACAATGAGCAGTTCTTC.

The chain employs TRBV28 and TRBJ1-1; D is unclear. Deletions cut 2 bases from V and 5 bases from J, with 6 bases between. CDR1 and CDR2 (germline): MDHEN, SYDVKM. The CDR3 consists of 12 residues. CDR3 region: CASSLGTTEAFF. CDR3 coding DNA: TGTGCCAGCAGTTTAGGCACGACTGAAGCTTTCTTT.

The chain joins TRBV3-1 (or the pseudogene TRBV3-2) to TRBJ1-1; D gene uncertain. This CDR3 spans 13 amino acids. Trimming took off 1 base at V and 2 bases at J, with 5 bases between the two ends. The germline CDR1 and CDR2 sequences are LGHDT and YNNKEL (reference sequence). CDR3 protein: CASSQVANTEAFF. For the CDR3, the DNA is TGTGCCAGCAGCCAAGTAGCCAACACTGAAGCTTTCTTT.

This clone was recorded at least ten times. The chain is built from TRBV6-5 and TRBJ2-1, with 14 bases matching TRBD2. Germline V gene sequence: CDR1 MNHEY, CDR2 SVGAGI. CDR3 length: 14 residues. V shed 8 bases and J 8 bases; nucleotides not matched to a gene: 5. CDR3 in DNA: TGTGCCAGCCTTGGACTAGCGGGAGGCCATGAGCAGTTCTTC. Protein product: CASLGLAGGHEQFF.

V is TRBV28 and J is TRBJ1-5; perhaps TRBD1 as D (5 bases). CDR1 is MDHEN, CDR2 SYDVKM, per germline. The CDR3 runs 15 residues. V lost 1 base and J lost 0, with 7 bases in between. In DNA form, the CDR3 reads TGTGCCAGCAGTTTATACGGGGGTAGCAATCAGCCCCAGCATTTT. Protein sequence: CASSLYGGSNQPQHF.

This clone was counted once. The chain is built from TRBV19 and TRBJ2-5; tentatively, D is TRBD2 (5 bases). Trimming pared 8 bases from V and 5 bases from J, leaving 15 bases between. This CDR3 is built from 13 residues. Germline V gene lookup returns CDR1 LNHDA and CDR2 SQIVND (reference sequence). The CDR3 sequence is CASGTTRRETQYF. CDR3 DNA sequence: TGTGCCAGTGGCACCACTAGAAGGGAGACCCAGTACTTC.

The genes are TRBV3-1 (or the pseudogene TRBV3-2) and TRBJ1-5; 7 positions agree with TRBD1. V gave up 4 bases and J gave up 4 bases; unmatched junction bases: 7. The germline CDR1 and CDR2 sequences are LGHDT and YNNKEL (reference sequence). CDR3 length: 15 residues. This CDR3 is CASSLGQEGNQPQHF. As DNA, the CDR3 is TGTGCCAGCAGCCTCGGACAGGAAGGGAATCAGCCCCAGCATTTT.

The chain recombines TRBV6-5 with TRBJ1-1, with 11 nucleotides matching TRBD1. The CDR3 spans 14 residues. V lost 7 bases and J lost 5; bases outside the gene matches: 6. Germline-derived CDR1 and CDR2 are MNHEY and SVGAGI. Here the CDR3 DNA reads TGTGCCAGCATCGGGACAGGGGGTAAGACTGAAGCTTTCTTT. This sequence encodes CASIGTGGKTEAFF.

The chain's CDR3 is CASSLLALNNEQFF. DNA for the CDR3: TGTGCCAGCAGCTTATTGGCCCTTAACAATGAGCAGTTCTTC. V gene TRBV13 combines with J gene TRBJ2-1; D is uncertain. The CDR3 sequence is 14 residues long. V lost 2 bases and J 5 bases, leaving 10 bases between the germline ends. Germline V gives CDR1 PRHDT, CDR2 FYEKMQ (reference sequence).

The genes are TRBV9 and TRBJ2-3; TRBD1 aligns across 8 bases. CDR3 size: 15 residues. CDR1 is SGDLS and CDR2 is YYNGEE in the germline V gene. With V trimmed by 4 bases and J by 2 bases, 6 bases remained unmatched. CDR3 bases: TGTGCCAGCAGCTCCGGACAGGGCGTCACAGATACGCAGTATTTT. It yields the protein CASSSGQGVTDTQYF.

This clone has more than one count but fewer than ten. The chain couples TRBV3-1 (or the pseudogene TRBV3-2) to TRBJ2-1; 11 bases match TRBD2. CDR3 length: 18 amino acids. After removal of 3 bases from V and 7 bases from J, the junction contained 14 bases not matched to a gene. Germline CDR1 is LGHDT and CDR2 is YNNKEL (reference sequence). CDR3 protein: CASSHSRGGLAGGNEQFF. CDR3 coding DNA: TGTGCCAGCAGCCACAGTCGGGGAGGGCTAGCGGGAGGTAATGAGCAGTTCTTC.

The chain is built from TRBV21-1 and TRBJ2-1; TRBD1, the table's D call, lacks a check against the DNA. TRBV21-1 is termed a pseudogene. This CDR3 has 15 amino acids. The CDR3 is CASSKRTGHDNEQFF. The CDR3 DNA is TGTGCCAGCAGCAAAAGGACAGGGCACGACAATGAGCAGTTCTTC.

V usage is TRBV19 and J usage is TRBJ1-1; 9 nucleotides match TRBD1. Germline V gene data show CDR1 as LNHDA and CDR2 as SQIVND (reference sequence). The CDR3 consists of 13 residues. V lost 7 bases, J lost 4 bases, and 4 bases stayed unmatched. In nucleotides, the CDR3 is TGTGCCAGTACCCCGGACAGGGGCACTGAAGCTTTCTTT. Translated: CASTPDRGTEAFF.

This rearrangement joins TRBV28 to TRBJ1-2; 9 bases are a match to TRBD1. This CDR3 has 15 residues. Germline-derived CDR1 and CDR2 are MDHEN and SYDVKM. J gave up 8 bases and V 3 bases, and 10 bases lay outside the gene matches. The CDR3 reads CASSFDAGTGYGYTF. The DNA of the CDR3 is TGTGCCAGCAGTTTTGATGCCGGGACAGGGTACGGCTACACCTTC.

This chain links TRBV4-3 with TRBJ2-3; perhaps TRBD1 as D (5 bases). Looked up from germline, CDR1 is LGHNA and CDR2 is YSLEER. Trimming removed 1 base from V and 5 bases from J, with 19 bases in between. The CDR3 is made up of 17 amino acids. The chain's CDR3 is CASSQGLGPSRGDTQYF. The CDR3 DNA reads TGCGCCAGCAGCCAAGGTCTGGGGCCAAGTAGGGGAGATACGCAGTATTTT.

The rearrangement links TRBV7-6 to TRBJ2-3; TRBD2 agrees at 9 bases. Unmatched junction bases numbered 4, after V lost 5 bases and J lost 1 base. The CDR3 extends over 15 amino acids. Germline CDR1 and CDR2: SGHVS and FNYEAQ. Written as DNA, the CDR3 is TGTGCCAGCAGCGCTCGGACTAGCGGCACAGATACGCAGTATTTT. It is translated as CASSARTSGTDTQYF.

The chain uses TRBV19 and TRBJ2-7, with D possibly being TRBD1 (5 bases). Germline V gene data show CDR1 as LNHDA and CDR2 as SQIVND (reference sequence). V lost 1 base and J lost 0, with 16 bases in between. The CDR3 runs 17 residues. The CDR3 nucleotides are TGTGCCAGTAGTATAGGAAGTACAGGACCCACCTCCTACGAGCAGTACTTC. As protein: CASSIGSTGPTSYEQYF.

The V and J genes are TRBV10-3 and TRBJ2-1, with D uncertain. This CDR3 is built from 12 residues. Germline V CDR1 and CDR2: ENHRY, SYGVKD. With 5 bases removed from V and 6 bases from J, the gap between germline ends came to 8 bases. The CDR3 nucleotides are TGTGCCATCAGTAACTCCGTCAATGAGCAGTTCTTC. Translated: CAISNSVNEQFF.

This chain links TRBV2 with TRBJ2-2; a weak D match, TRBD2 (5 bases). The V end was cut by 7 bases, the J end by 5 bases, with 14 bases between. CDR3 size: 14 residues. Germline CDR1 reads SNHLY; CDR2 reads FYNNEI. DNA of the CDR3: TGTGCCAGCACCGGTGGGAGTTGGACCGGGGAGCTGTTTTTT. This codes for CASTGGSWTGELFF. The full variable domain, rest sourced from reference TRBV2 and TRBJ2-2, is EPEVTQTPSHQVTQMGQEVILRCVPISNHLYFYWYRQILGQKVEFLVSFYNNEISEKSEIFDDQFSVERPDGSNFTLKIRSTKLEDSAMYFCASTGGSWTGELFFGEGSRLTVL.

The J gene is TRBJ2-1, the V gene TRBV7-2; 8 positions match TRBD2. This CDR3 is 15 amino acids long. Germline V gene data show CDR1 as SGHTA and CDR2 as FQGNSA. J was trimmed by 5 bases and V by 3 bases; bases with no gene match: 6. The CDR3 DNA follows: TGTGCCAGCAGCTTGGGCGGGGGGAGCCACAATGAGCAGTTCTTC. It codes for CASSLGGGSHNEQFF.

V and J are TRBV19 and TRBJ1-5, with no clear D. The CDR3 covers 13 residues. Trimming took 5 bases from V and 5 from J, leaving 10 bases between them. The germline V gene has CDR1 LNHDA and CDR2 SQIVND (reference sequence). For the CDR3, the DNA is TGTGCCAGTAGTTCCTTAGAGTATCAGCCCCAGCATTTT. It encodes CASSSLEYQPQHF.

This clone has a handful of counts. The chain links TRBV21-1 to TRBJ2-7; TRBD2 is the table's D call and was not checked against the DNA. TRBV21-1 is flagged as a pseudogene. This CDR3 comprises 11 residues. The CDR3 loop reads CAISTRYEQYF. Here the CDR3 DNA reads TGTGCCATCAGTACCCGGTACGAGCAGTACTTC.